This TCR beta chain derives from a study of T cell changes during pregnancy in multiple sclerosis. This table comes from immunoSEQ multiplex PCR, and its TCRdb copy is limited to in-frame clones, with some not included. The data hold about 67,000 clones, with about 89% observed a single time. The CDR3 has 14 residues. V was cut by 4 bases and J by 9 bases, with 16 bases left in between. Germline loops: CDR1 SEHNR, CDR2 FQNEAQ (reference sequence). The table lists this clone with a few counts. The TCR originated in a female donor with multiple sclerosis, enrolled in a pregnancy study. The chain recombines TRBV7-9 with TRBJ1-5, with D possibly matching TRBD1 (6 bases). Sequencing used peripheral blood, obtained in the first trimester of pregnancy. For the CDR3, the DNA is TGTGCCAGCAGCTCAAAAGACAGGTACTGGCCCCAGCATTTT. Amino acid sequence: CASSSKDRYWPQHF.